Described below is a single T cell receptor (beta chain) sequence and its context. The antigen this receptor binds is unknown. Within one base of it there is no much larger clone, and no base qualities were kept. TCR CDR3 regions were amplified from genomic DNA by multiplex PCR using the deep immunoSEQ assay. Genomic DNA extracted from each cell subset was distributed evenly over all wells of several immunoSEQ 96-well plates, and each plate served as one replicate. For unsorted PBMC, 300 ng of genomic DNA, equivalent to about 32,000 T cell genomes, went into each replicate PCR. Unsorted PBMC genomic DNA was sequenced across ten immunoSEQ deep assay plates. The purified libraries were quantified using a Qubit 3.0 fluorometer, sized with a Bioanalyzer 2100, and then quantified again using the KAPA Library Quantification kit. A separate single-read 150-cycle Illumina NextSeq 550 flow cell was used to sequence each immunoSEQ 96-well plate. As for how the authors treated the data: The immunoSEQ output contained only junctional sequences without quality scores, so filtering could not match that applied to full-length reads. To assign V/J genes and CDR3, sequences were annotated using PyIR, a Python wrapper for IgBLAST v1.9, with IMGT germline references. Any read was removed if the V/J assignment was weak (E-value above 1e-6), the CDR3 was missing, or the read contained stop codons, out-of-frame junctions, or ambiguous translated residues. V3J clonotypes were defined as sequences sharing the same inferred V gene, J gene, and CDR3 amino acid sequence. To compute the percentage overlap between repertoires, the number of shared unique clonotypes was divided by the size of the smaller repertoire. Three approaches were used to assess repertoire richness: RTK rarefaction, the Chao1 estimator, and Recon v2.1 estimates of unobserved clonotypes. Held by TCRdb, this immuneACCESS table contains in-frame sequences only and omits some clones. Under half of the omission traces to an unresolved V gene where checked; the cause of the rest is unknown. V and J calls and clone size are those listed in that table; D and trimming were worked out from the DNA. The sample data list fewer than 650,000 clones, and around 78% of these were observed just once. The ten largest account for 12% of the sample.

The donors were healthy, HIV-negative adults with no recently reported acute infections or vaccinations. Every donor was a Caucasian adult residing in Nashville, Tennessee, USA. For unsorted samples, about 90 million PBMCs were counted, and genomic DNA was extracted using the QIAamp DNA Blood Mini kit. After blood collection by leukapheresis, PBMCs were isolated using Ficoll-Histopaque density gradient centrifugation and then cryopreserved in the vapor phase of liquid nitrogen. This specimen belongs to a study of shared clonotypes between healthy human individuals (TCRdb year 2020). Turning to the overall study: The cohort comprised a couple of women and a few men aged 18 to 49 years. The study deeply sequenced blood TCR repertoires of about five healthy adults to estimate repertoire size and the extent of clonotype sharing between individuals. To increase sequencing depth and limit assay-specific biases, TCR repertoire library preparation and sequencing were carried out by different laboratories using diverse techniques. Leukapheresis yielded between about 0.85 and 10 billion PBMCs per donor. What the work shows at the level of the full study, not this receptor alone: Based on pairwise subsampling, the degree of clonotype sharing among donors was expected to be affected by sequencing depth. Sampling was limited to blood, and TCR repertoires in tissue likely differ from TCR repertoires in blood. Because the study included only a small number of donors, the genetic and exposure-history diversity represented was limited.

Cut back by 2 bases and 6 bases, the V and J ends lie 11 bases apart. Based on the germline V gene, the CDR1 and CDR2 sequences are MNHEY and SVGAGI. The CDR3 runs 14 residues from the cysteine to the phenylalanine. The only DNA kept is the CDR3, 42 bases in frame from the first base. The sequenced sample was PBMCs. This clonotype was sampled from a woman aged 40 to 50 in good health. Some clones in this sample may be carry-over from other donors' samples. The receptor chain draws on TRBV6-5 and TRBJ2-4, with the D gene not confidently named. The nucleotide sequence reads as follows: TGTGCCAGCAGTTACAGGGTTGTGCCAAACATTCAGTACTTC. Protein translation: CASSYRVVPNIQYF.